This record covers a single T cell receptor beta chain. Data came from immunoSEQ multiplex PCR; TCRdb stores just in-frame clones and leaves some out. The sample carries 400,000 or so clones, 80% to 90% recorded once. The cohort comprised adults aged 18 to 89 years residing in approximately 25 US areas. The sample originates from a study of blood T cell repertoires in COVID-19. Germline values: CDR1 MDHEN, CDR2 SYDVKM. V trimming: 4 bases; J trimming: 3 bases; junction bases outside the gene matches: 10. This CDR3 has 16 amino acids. This TCR was recovered from a man aged 25-40 years who had recovered from COVID-19. The sample was PBMCs or T cells enriched from blood (not recorded which). The chain links TRBV28 to TRBJ1-1, with 8 bases identical to TRBD1. The CDR3 spells CASSSILGQGDTEAFF. CDR3 nucleotide sequence: TGTGCCAGCAGTTCAATCCTCGGACAGGGCGACACTGAAGCTTTCTTT.